A selection of T cell receptor beta chains follows, all from one sample in a study of OX40 agonist ivuxolimab in advanced cancers. TCRdb keeps only in-frame clones here, not all; method: immunoSEQ multiplex PCR. This table holds some 8,200 clones, just over 85% found once. Source: CD4+ or CD8+ T cells sorted from blood, taken in a trial of the OX40 agonist ivuxolimab. The receptor set was obtained from an adult with an advanced solid tumor such as melanoma, head and neck, liver or kidney cancer. Both conserved end residues are part of each CDR3. The order of the fields is CDR3 DNA, CDR3 protein, J gene, V gene, clone size, D gene. A D gene is named only where the DNA matches it firmly. Only some rows state a clone size, as once, few, many or a class for expanded clones.

TGTGCCAGCAGTGAAGCCACGGGGCAGTACTTC	CASSEATGQYF	TRBJ2-7	TRBV6-1	.	.
TGTGCCAGCAGTTTGCGCTATCAGGATACCTACGAGCAGTACTTC	CASSLRYQDTYEQYF	TRBJ2-7	TRBV27	.	.
TGTGCCAGCAGTGGCGGGGAATCGTATTCACCCCTCCACTTT	CASSGGESYSPLHF	TRBJ1-6	TRBV2	.	.
TGTGCCTGGAGTTTTGATTGGCTCCTCTCTGGAAACACCATATATTTT	CAWSFDWLLSGNTIYF	TRBJ1-3	TRBV30	.	.
TGTGCCAGCAGCTTTAACCCGGGGACTAATGAAAAACTGTTTTTT	CASSFNPGTNEKLFF	TRBJ1-4	TRBV7-2	.	.
TGCGCCAGCAGTGCCCTCTCCTACGAGCAGTACTTC	CASSALSYEQYF	TRBJ2-7	TRBV10-2	.	.
TGTGCCAGCACCCCAGGGGGGGGCTCCTACAATGAGCAGTTCTTC	CASTPGGGSYNEQFF	TRBJ2-1	TRBV9	.	.
TGTGCCAGCAGCCAACAGGGGATTTCGAGCTATGGCTACACCTTC	CASSQQGISSYGYTF	TRBJ1-2	TRBV14	.	.
TGTGCCAGCAGGCGCTCAAGGAACTCCTACGAGCAGTACTTC	CASRRSRNSYEQYF	TRBJ2-7	TRBV6-5	.	.
TGTGCCAGCGTCTATGGTAGTCGAAAGACCTATGGCTACACCTTC	CASVYGSRKTYGYTF	TRBJ1-2	TRBV5-6	once	.
TGTGCCTGGAGTGTAGTCGGAGGTGGGCCCCAGCATTTT	CAWSVVGGGPQHF	TRBJ1-5	TRBV30	.	.
TGTGCCAGCAGCTTCCAACCTCGGACAGGGGCCTACGAGCAGTACTTC	CASSFQPRTGAYEQYF	TRBJ2-7	TRBV5-5	few	TRBD1
TGTGCCAGCAGTTTCGTACAGGGAGGGCGAAATGAAAAACTGTTTTTT	CASSFVQGGRNEKLFF	TRBJ1-4	TRBV27	few	.
TGTGCCAGCAGCCAGGCTTTAGCACGGGAGCAGTACTTC	CASSQALAREQYF	TRBJ2-7	TRBV14	.	.
TGCAGCGCCCCGCTTTCCGGGGGCGCAGATACGCAGTATTTT	CSAPLSGGADTQYF	TRBJ2-3	TRBV29-1	few	.
TGTGCCACCAAGGAATCCGGGACAGGGTCTGGAAACACCATATATTTT	CATKESGTGSGNTIYF	TRBJ1-3	TRBV19	.	TRBD1
TGTGCCAGCAGCTTCGCAGGGGGTTATGGCTACACCTTC	CASSFAGGYGYTF	TRBJ1-2	TRBV11-2	.	TRBD1
TGTGCCAGCAGCCAAGACCTCAATCAGCCCCAGCATTTT	CASSQDLNQPQHF	TRBJ1-5	TRBV4-2	few	.
TGTGCCAGCAGTTTATTTGGACTAGCGGAGCGCACAGATACGCAGTATTTT	CASSLFGLAERTDTQYF	TRBJ2-3	TRBV28	.	TRBD2
TGTGCCAGTAGGAGGACACAAGAAAAACTGTTTTTT	CASRRTQEKLFF	TRBJ1-4	TRBV19	.	.
TGTGCCAGCAGCCGCCTAGCGGGTGGGGAGCTGTTTTTT	CASSRLAGGELFF	TRBJ2-2	TRBV7-6	.	TRBD2
TGTGCCAGAAGCCGTGGGGACAGGGCTGGAAACACCATATATTTT	CARSRGDRAGNTIYF	TRBJ1-3	TRBV5-3	.	TRBD1
TGTGCCAGCAGCTTGGTCCGCGGGGCCACCGGGGAGCTGTTTTTT	CASSLVRGATGELFF	TRBJ2-2	TRBV5-4	.	.
TGTGCCAGCAGCATCGAACGAGGTATCACCGGGGAGCTGTTTTTT	CASSIERGITGELFF	TRBJ2-2	TRBV7-8	.	.
TGTGCCAGCTCACCGGGGCAGGGGTCCTACGAGCAGTACTTC	CASSPGQGSYEQYF	TRBJ2-7	TRBV18	.	.
TGTGCCAGCTCACCCTACGGGAATAACAGGAACACTGAAGCTTTCTTT	CASSPYGNNRNTEAFF	TRBJ1-1	TRBV18	.	.
TGTGCCAGCAGCTGGACAGGGGATAATTCACCCCTCCACTTT	CASSWTGDNSPLHF	TRBJ1-6	TRBV7-8	.	TRBD1
TGCGCCAGCAGCCAAGCACAGATTAGCGGGGAGACCCAGTACTTC	CASSQAQISGETQYF	TRBJ2-5	TRBV4-1	.	TRBD2
TGTGCCAGCCACCCTAGCGGGATCTACAATGAGCAGTTCTTC	CASHPSGIYNEQFF	TRBJ2-1	TRBV28	.	TRBD2
TGCGCCAGCAGCTTGGTGACAGTACAAGAGACCCAGTACTTC	CASSLVTVQETQYF	TRBJ2-5	TRBV5-1	.	.
TGCAGCGTAAGAACAGGGGACCTTAAAGTGGGGGAGCTGTTTTTT	CSVRTGDLKVGELFF	TRBJ2-2	TRBV29-1	.	TRBD1
TGCGCCAGCAGCCCCCGGGGAGGGGACGAGCAGTACTTC	CASSPRGGDEQYF	TRBJ2-7	TRBV4-1	.	TRBD2
TGTGCCAGCAGCTTACGAAGGGGGACAGGGGGTTGGGAGCAGTACTTC	CASSLRRGTGGWEQYF	TRBJ2-7	TRBV7-9	once	TRBD1
TGTGCTAGTGGTTTGATAAGGGACAGCTCTGGAAACACCATATATTTT	CASGLIRDSSGNTIYF	TRBJ1-3	TRBV12-5	.	TRBD1
TGTGCCAGCAGCTTCCTGACAGAGAACACTGAAGCTTTCTTT	CASSFLTENTEAFF	TRBJ1-1	TRBV11-2	.	.
TGTGCTAGCAGCCAGACTAGCGGGGGACAGACCCAGTACTTC	CASSQTSGGQTQYF	TRBJ2-5	TRBV7-7	.	TRBD2
TGCGCCAGCAGTGAGTCTACGAATTCACCCCTCCACTTT	CASSESTNSPLHF	TRBJ1-6	TRBV10-2	.	.
TGTGCCAGCAGGACGGGGTACGATGGCTACACCTTC	CASRTGYDGYTF	TRBJ1-2	TRBV6-5	.	.
TGCAGCGCTTACCGGGACATTGGAAACACCATATATTTT	CSAYRDIGNTIYF	TRBJ1-3	TRBV29-1	.	.
TGCAGCGTTGAAGAGCGGGGCAATGAGCAGTTCTTC	CSVEERGNEQFF	TRBJ2-1	TRBV29-1	.	.
TGTGCCAGCAGCCTCAACAGGGTTGTAACTGGAAACACCATATATTTT	CASSLNRVVTGNTIYF	TRBJ1-3	TRBV7-2	.	.
TGTGCCAGCAGTTTCGGTTTCACAGGTGAGACTGAAGCTTTCTTT	CASSFGFTGETEAFF	TRBJ1-1	TRBV27	once	.
TGTGCCAGCAGCTTATCTTTGGGGCATTCTGGGGTTAGCACAGATACGCAGTATTTT	CASSLSLGHSGVSTDTQYF	TRBJ2-3	TRBV13	.	.
TGTGCCAGCAGCCAATACCGGACAGGGGGGGCCTATGGCTACACCTTC	CASSQYRTGGAYGYTF	TRBJ1-2	TRBV28	few	TRBD1
TGTGCCAGCAGTGAGTACTACGAGCAGTACTTC	CASSEYYEQYF	TRBJ2-7	TRBV2	.	.
TGTGCCAGCACCTTAGCGGGGAGAAGCACAGATACGCAGTATTTT	CASTLAGRSTDTQYF	TRBJ2-3	TRBV2	.	TRBD2
TGTGCCACCAGCACTAGAGGCGGGACCGGGGAGCTGTTTTTT	CATSTRGGTGELFF	TRBJ2-2	TRBV15	.	.
TGTGCCAGCAGCCAATTCCCTCGGTTATCCTACGAGCAGTACTTC	CASSQFPRLSYEQYF	TRBJ2-7	TRBV6-5	once	.
TGTGCCAGCAGCTCTCTCCTTCGTGCAGATACGCAGTATTTT	CASSSLLRADTQYF	TRBJ2-3	TRBV6-5	.	.
TGTGCCACCAGCAGAGGACCGGGGGCAGTGTTAGCTAACTATGGCTACACCTTC	CATSRGPGAVLANYGYTF	TRBJ1-2	TRBV15	medium-sized	.
TGTGCCAGCAGTTTATTGGGAGCGCGGAATCAGCCCCAGCATTTT	CASSLLGARNQPQHF	TRBJ1-5	TRBV28	.	.
TGTGCCAGCAGCTGGAGACAGGGGGCGAACACCGGGGAGCTGTTTTTT	CASSWRQGANTGELFF	TRBJ2-2	TRBV7-2	.	TRBD1
TGTGCCAGCAGTTTATCTAGCGGAAGCTCCTACAATGAGCAGTTCTTC	CASSLSSGSSYNEQFF	TRBJ2-1	TRBV27	.	.